This T cell receptor (beta chain) was sequenced during a study of T cell responses to AZD1222 COVID-19 vaccine. Regarding the study as a whole: Vaccine-associated CD4 TCRs spanned spike, dominant at 160-218 and 743-854. Donors were chiefly white British, with a greater number of females, and clonal diversity was perhaps underestimated.

Only one count was recorded for this clone. Antigen: not known. Clones were sequenced by immunoSEQ multiplex PCR, and TCRdb holds only the in-frame ones, with some missing. In the table there are around 25,000 clones, roughly 84% of which are singletons. The CDR3 runs to 17 residues. Germline V gene data show CDR1 as KGHSH and CDR2 as LQKENI. The V gene end was trimmed by 3 bases and the J gene end by 0 bases; junction bases not matched to a gene: 8. The input for sequencing was peripheral blood, taken 28 days after the second AZD1222 dose. This clonotype was sampled from an adult who received the AZD1222 COVID-19 vaccine. The V and J genes are TRBV18 and TRBJ2-7; 10 bases fit TRBD2. CDR3 coding DNA: TGTGCCAGCTCACCCCGGACTAGCGGCCTCAGCTCCTACGAGCAGTACTTC. Protein product: CASSPRTSGLSSYEQYF.